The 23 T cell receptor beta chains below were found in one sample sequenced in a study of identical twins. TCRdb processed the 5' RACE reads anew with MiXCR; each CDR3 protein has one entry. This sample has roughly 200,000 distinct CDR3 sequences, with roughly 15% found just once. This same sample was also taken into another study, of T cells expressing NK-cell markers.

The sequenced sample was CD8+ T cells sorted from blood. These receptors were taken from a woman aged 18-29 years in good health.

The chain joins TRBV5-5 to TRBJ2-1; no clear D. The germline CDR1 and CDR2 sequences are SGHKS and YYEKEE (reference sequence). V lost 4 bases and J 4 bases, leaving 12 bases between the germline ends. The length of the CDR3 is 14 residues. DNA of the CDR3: TGTGCCAGCAGCGACCCGGCCATTTACAATGAGCAGTTCTTC. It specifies CASSDPAIYNEQFF.

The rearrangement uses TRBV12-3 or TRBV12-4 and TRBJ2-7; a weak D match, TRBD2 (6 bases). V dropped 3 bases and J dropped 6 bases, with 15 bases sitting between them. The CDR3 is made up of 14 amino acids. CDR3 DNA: TGTGCCAGCAGTTTGGGGGGAAGGTCGGGCGAGCAGTACTTC. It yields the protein CASSLGGRSGEQYF.

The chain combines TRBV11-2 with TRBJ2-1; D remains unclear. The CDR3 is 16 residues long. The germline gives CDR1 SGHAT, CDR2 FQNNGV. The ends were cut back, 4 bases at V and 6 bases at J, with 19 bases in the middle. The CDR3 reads CASSSLFGGQGNEQFF. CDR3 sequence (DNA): TGTGCCAGCAGCTCGCTTTTTGGTGGGCAAGGCAATGAGCAGTTCTTC.

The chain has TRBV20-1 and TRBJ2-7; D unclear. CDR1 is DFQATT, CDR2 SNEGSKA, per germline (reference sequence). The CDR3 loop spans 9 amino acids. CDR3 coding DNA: TGCAGCCCTTTTGCGGAGCAGTACTTC. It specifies CSPFAEQYF.

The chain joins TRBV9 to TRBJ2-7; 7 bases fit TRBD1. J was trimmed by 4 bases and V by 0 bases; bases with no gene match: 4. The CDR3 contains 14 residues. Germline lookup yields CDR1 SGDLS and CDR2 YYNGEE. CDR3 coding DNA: TGTGCCAGCAGCGTAGGGGACAGTTCGTACGAGCAGTACTTC. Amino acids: CASSVGDSSYEQYF.

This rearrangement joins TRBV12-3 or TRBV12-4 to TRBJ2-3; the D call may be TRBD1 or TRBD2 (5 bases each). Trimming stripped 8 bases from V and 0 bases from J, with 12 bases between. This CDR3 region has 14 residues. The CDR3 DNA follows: TGTGCCAGCGTTACCGGGGCTAGCACAGATACGCAGTATTTT. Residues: CASVTGASTDTQYF.

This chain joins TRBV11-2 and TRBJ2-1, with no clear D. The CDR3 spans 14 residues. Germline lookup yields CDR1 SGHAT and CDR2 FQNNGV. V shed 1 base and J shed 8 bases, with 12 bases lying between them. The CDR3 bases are TGTGCCAGCAGCTTAGTCGGCGCTATCGATGAGCAGTTCTTC. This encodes CASSLVGAIDEQFF.

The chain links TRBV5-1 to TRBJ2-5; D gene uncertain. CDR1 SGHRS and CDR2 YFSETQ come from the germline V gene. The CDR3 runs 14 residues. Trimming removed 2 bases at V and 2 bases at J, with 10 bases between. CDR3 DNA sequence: TGCGCCAGCAGCTTTGGTGCCAATCAAGAGACCCAGTACTTC. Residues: CASSFGANQETQYF.

The CDR3 protein is CSVTTGRRTEAFF. As DNA, the CDR3 is TGCAGCGTGACGACAGGGAGGAGGACTGAAGCTTTCTTT. The J gene is TRBJ1-1, the V gene TRBV29-1; TRBD1 aligns across 7 bases. Losses at the gene ends were 6 bases for V and 5 bases for J; bases not matched to a gene: 9. The CDR3 consists of 13 residues. Germline assignment: CDR1 SQVTM and CDR2 ANQGSEA.

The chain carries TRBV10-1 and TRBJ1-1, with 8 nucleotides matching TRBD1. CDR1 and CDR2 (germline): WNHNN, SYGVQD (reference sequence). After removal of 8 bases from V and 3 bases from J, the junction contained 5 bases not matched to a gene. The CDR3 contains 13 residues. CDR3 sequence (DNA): TGCGCCAGCTCGGGACAGGCGGACACTGAAGCTTTCTTT. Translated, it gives CASSGQADTEAFF.

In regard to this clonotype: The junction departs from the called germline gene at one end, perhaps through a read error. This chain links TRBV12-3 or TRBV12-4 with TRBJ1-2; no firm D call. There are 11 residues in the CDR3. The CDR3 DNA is TGTGCCAGCCGCGGGCCGGTGGGCTGCACCTTC. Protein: CASRGPVGCTF.

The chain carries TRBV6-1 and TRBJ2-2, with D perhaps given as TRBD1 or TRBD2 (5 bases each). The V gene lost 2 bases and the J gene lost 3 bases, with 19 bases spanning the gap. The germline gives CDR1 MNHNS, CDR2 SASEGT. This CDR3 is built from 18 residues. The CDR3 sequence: CASSETETLGRDTGELFF. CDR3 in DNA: TGTGCCAGCAGTGAAACAGAAACGCTGGGACGGGACACCGGGGAGCTGTTTTTT.

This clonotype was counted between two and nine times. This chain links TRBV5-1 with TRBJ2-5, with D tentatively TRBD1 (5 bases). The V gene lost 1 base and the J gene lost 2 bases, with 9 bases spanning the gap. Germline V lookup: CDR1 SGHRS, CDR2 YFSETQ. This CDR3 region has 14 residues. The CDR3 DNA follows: TGCGCCAGCAGCTTGCTTCAGGGACAAGAGACCCAGTACTTC. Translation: CASSLLQGQETQYF.

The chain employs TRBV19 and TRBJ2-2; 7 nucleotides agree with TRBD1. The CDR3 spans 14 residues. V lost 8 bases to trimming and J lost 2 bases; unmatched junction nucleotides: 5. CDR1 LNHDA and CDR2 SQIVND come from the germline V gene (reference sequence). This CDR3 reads CASAKGANTGELFF. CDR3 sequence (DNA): TGTGCCAGTGCCAAGGGGGCCAACACCGGGGAGCTGTTTTTT.

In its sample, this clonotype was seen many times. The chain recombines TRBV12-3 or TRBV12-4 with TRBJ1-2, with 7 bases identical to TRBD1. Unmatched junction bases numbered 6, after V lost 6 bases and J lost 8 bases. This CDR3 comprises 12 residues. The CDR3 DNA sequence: TGTGCCAGCAGCCGACAGGGAGGCGGCTACACCTTC. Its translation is CASSRQGGGYTF.

The CDR3 is CSARARSGGPDPYGYTF. The CDR3 nucleotides read TGCAGTGCTAGAGCGCGGTCCGGGGGCCCAGACCCCTATGGCTACACCTTC. V and J are TRBV20-1 and TRBJ1-2; perhaps TRBD1 as D (6 bases). Germline V CDR1 and CDR2: DFQATT, SNEGSKA (reference sequence). V was clipped by 1 base and J by 4 bases, with 22 bases between them. The CDR3 sequence is 17 residues long.

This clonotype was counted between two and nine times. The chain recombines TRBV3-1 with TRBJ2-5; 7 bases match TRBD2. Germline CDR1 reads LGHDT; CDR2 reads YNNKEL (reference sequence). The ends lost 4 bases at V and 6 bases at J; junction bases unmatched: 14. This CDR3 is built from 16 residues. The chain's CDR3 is CASSPPPSGIWKTQYF. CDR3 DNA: TGTGCCAGCAGCCCCCCTCCGAGCGGGATCTGGAAGACCCAGTACTTC.

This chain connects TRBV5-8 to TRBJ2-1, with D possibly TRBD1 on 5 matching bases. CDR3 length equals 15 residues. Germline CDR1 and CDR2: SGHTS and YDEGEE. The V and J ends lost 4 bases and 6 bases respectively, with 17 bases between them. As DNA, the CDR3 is TGTGCCAGCAGCCGGAGCTTAGGGGAACGCAATGAGCAGTTCTTC. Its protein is CASSRSLGERNEQFF.

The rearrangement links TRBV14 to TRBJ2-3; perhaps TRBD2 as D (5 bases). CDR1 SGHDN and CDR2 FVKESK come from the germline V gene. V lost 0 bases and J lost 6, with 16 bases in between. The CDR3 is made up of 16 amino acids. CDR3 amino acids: CASSQDLRRRNDTQYF. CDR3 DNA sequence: TGTGCCAGCAGCCAAGATCTGAGGAGGCGAAACGATACGCAGTATTTT.

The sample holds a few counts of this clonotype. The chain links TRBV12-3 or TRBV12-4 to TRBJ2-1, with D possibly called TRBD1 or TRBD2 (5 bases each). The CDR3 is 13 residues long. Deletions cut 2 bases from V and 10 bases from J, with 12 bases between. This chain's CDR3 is CASSLLGDREQFF. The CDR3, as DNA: TGTGCCAGCAGTTTACTCGGGGACCGAGAGCAGTTCTTC.

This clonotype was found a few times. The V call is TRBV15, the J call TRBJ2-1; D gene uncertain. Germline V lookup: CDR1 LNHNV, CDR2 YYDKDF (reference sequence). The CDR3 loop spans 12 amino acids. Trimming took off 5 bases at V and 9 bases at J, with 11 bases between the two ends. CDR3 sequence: CATSDRSGEQFF. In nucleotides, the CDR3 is TGTGCCACCAGCGACCGATCCGGTGAGCAGTTCTTC.

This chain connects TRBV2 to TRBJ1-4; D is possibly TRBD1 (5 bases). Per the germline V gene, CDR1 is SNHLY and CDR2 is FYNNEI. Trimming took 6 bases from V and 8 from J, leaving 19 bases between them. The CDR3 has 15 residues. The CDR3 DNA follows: TGTGCCAGCAGACGGGGCTATGGCGGATTAGAAAAACTGTTTTTT. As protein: CASRRGYGGLEKLFF.

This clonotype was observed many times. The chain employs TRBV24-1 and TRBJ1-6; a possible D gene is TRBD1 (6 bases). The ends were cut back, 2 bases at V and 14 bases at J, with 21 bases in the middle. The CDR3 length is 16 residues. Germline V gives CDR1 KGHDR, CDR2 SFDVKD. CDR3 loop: CATSDSGGRETPSLHF. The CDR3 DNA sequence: TGTGCCACCAGTGATTCCGGGGGGCGAGAGACCCCCTCCCTCCACTTT.